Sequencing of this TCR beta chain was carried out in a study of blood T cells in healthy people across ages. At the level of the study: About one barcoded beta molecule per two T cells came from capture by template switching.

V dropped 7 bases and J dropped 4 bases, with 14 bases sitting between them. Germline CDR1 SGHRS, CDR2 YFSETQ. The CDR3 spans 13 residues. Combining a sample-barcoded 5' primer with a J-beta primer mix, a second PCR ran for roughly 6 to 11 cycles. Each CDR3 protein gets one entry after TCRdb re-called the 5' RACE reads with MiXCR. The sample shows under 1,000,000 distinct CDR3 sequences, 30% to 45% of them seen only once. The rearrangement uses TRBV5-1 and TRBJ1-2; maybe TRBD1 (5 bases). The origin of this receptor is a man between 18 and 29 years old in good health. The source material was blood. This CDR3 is CASGDSTLYGYTF. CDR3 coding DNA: TGCGCCAGCGGCGACAGCACCCTCTATGGCTACACCTTC. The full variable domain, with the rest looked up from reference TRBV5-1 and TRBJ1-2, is KAGVTQTPRYLIKTRGQQVTLSCSPISGHRSVSWYQQTPGQGLQFLFEYFSETQRNKGNFPGRFSGRQFSNSRSEMNVSTLELGDSALYLCASGDSTLYGYTFGSGTRLTVV.